The text below deals with one T cell receptor beta chain. Its antigen is undetermined. From the 5' RACE reads, TCRdb called clonotypes with MiXCR, one entry per CDR3 protein. The sample includes some 120,000 distinct CDR3 sequences, 9% to 15% of them seen just once. The data were taken from a study of spatial heterogeneity in lung cancer. Study in general: When available, follow-up PBMC samples taken a median of roughly two years after resection were sequenced. Detection consistently yielded more beta chains than alpha chains. Whole-study results and caveats: Follow-up blood showed ubiquitous expanded tumor TCRs less than blood at resection did.

Described time point: blood at routine non-recurrence follow-up after resection. Whole RNA from tumor, nontumor lung or frozen PBMC was sequenced unsorted. CDR3 length equals 13 residues. Germline CDR1 LGHDT, CDR2 YNNKEL (reference sequence). V was trimmed by 1 base and J by 6 bases, leaving 7 bases between them. J is TRBJ1-5 and V is TRBV3-1; D unresolved. The receptor was derived from a male donor with early-stage non-small cell lung cancer. This sample comprised PBMCs, obtained at follow-up. The CDR3 sequence: CASSQARGQPQHF. CDR3 DNA sequence: TGTGCCAGCAGCCAAGCCCGTGGTCAGCCCCAGCATTTT.